Presented here are 2 T cell receptor beta chains from one specimen sequenced in a study of T cells of healthy individuals. TCRdb called the 5' RACE reads again in MiXCR, with one record for every CDR3 protein. The table shows tens of thousands of distinct CDR3 sequences, with about 5% occurring only once. Receptors were obtained from a human donor in good health.

At least ten counts were recorded for this clonotype. This chain connects TRBV12-3 or TRBV12-4 to TRBJ2-1; D is ambiguous. The V end lost 6 bases, the J end lost 2 bases, and 14 bases lay between the germline ends. The CDR3 totals 15 residues. The CDR3 DNA follows: TGTGCCAGCAGCGGCCGGCTCGAGGCCTACAATGAGCAGTTCTTC. Amino acids: CASSGRLEAYNEQFF.

The chain employs TRBV4-1 and TRBJ1-2, with D unclear. Trimming removed 1 base from V and 8 bases from J, with 11 bases in between. From germline, CDR1 is MGHRA and CDR2 YSYEKL. The CDR3 consists of 13 residues. The CDR3 DNA is TGCGCCAGCAGCCAAGTCGGTAGGAGGGGCTACACCTTC. It is translated as CASSQVGRRGYTF.